The 26 T cell receptor beta chains presented below share a single source sample, sequenced in a study of beta chain features in type 1 diabetes. The whole isolated RNA underwent reverse transcription, so sequencing captured expressed TCRB transcripts. Using immunoSEQ multiplex PCR, the repertoire was profiled, and TCRdb retains in-frame clones only, with some absent. The table lists fewer than 250,000 clones, under 70% of them singletons, with roughly 0.048% in the top ten. The material sequenced was naive CD4+ T cells from blood. These receptors were taken from a man aged 25 to 45 in good health.

The chain carries TRBV10-3 and TRBJ2-1; D remains ambiguous. V was clipped by 4 bases and J by 6 bases, with 22 bases between them. This CDR3 has 17 amino acids. In germline, CDR1 is ENHRY, CDR2 SYGVKD. CDR3 sequence (DNA): TGTGCCATCAGTGCAAGGCCCTCGGACCTAGACCTCAATGAGCAGTTCTTC. Translation: CAISARPSDLDLNEQFF.

This chain links TRBV15 with TRBJ1-2, with D tentatively TRBD1 (5 bases). The V end lost 3 bases, the J end lost 8 bases, and 16 bases lay between the germline ends. The CDR3 length is 14 residues. Looked up from germline, CDR1 is LNHNV and CDR2 is YYDKDF (reference sequence). The CDR3 DNA follows: TGTGCCACCAGCAGGAAGGACGGGGGTCCCGGCTACACCTTC. It codes for CATSRKDGGPGYTF. The complete variable domain, with remaining parts taken from reference TRBV15 and TRBJ1-2, reads DAMVIQNPRYQVTQFGKPVTLSCSQTLNHNVMYWYQQKSSQAPKLLFHYYDKDFNNEADTPDNFQSRRPNTSFCFLDIRSPGLGDTAMYLCATSRKDGGPGYTFGSGTRLTVV.

The V and J genes are TRBV7-2 and TRBJ1-1; TRBD1 is a possible D gene (6 bases). The CDR3 has 13 amino acids. The germline gives CDR1 SGHTA, CDR2 FQGNSA. V was pared by 5 bases and J by 1 base, with 8 bases between. The CDR3 loop is CASSLDRNTEAFF. The DNA for the CDR3 is TGTGCCAGCAGCCTGGACAGGAACACTGAAGCTTTCTTT.

The gene calls are TRBV7-6 and TRBJ2-3; possibly TRBD2 for D (6 bases). Germline-derived CDR1 and CDR2 are SGHVS and FNYEAQ. V lost 5 bases to trimming and J lost 5 bases, with 8 bases between them. There are 12 residues in the CDR3. CDR3 region: CASSRRGDTQYF. The CDR3 DNA follows: TGTGCCAGCAGCCGGAGGGGAGATACGCAGTATTTT.

The chain uses TRBV30 and TRBJ1-3; D is undetermined. V lost 4 bases and J 1 base, leaving 8 bases between the germline ends. The CDR3 contains 13 residues. Germline V gives CDR1 GTSNPN, CDR2 SVGIG (reference sequence). The CDR3 reads CAWTRSSGNTIYF. CDR3 bases: TGTGCCTGGACCCGCTCATCTGGAAACACCATATATTTT.

The rearrangement joins TRBV29-1 to TRBJ2-1; 9 bases map to TRBD2. Germline V CDR1 and CDR2: SQVTM, ANQGSEA. This CDR3 is 16 amino acids long. V lost 6 bases and J lost 0; bases outside the gene matches: 9. CDR3 sequence (DNA): TGCAGCGTGGGGTTGACTAGCGGTTACTCCTACAATGAGCAGTTCTTC. Its protein is CSVGLTSGYSYNEQFF.

The CDR3 sequence is CASSQRQGPYEQYF. CDR3 nucleotide sequence: TGTGCCAGCTCACAAAGACAGGGCCCCTACGAGCAGTACTTC. This rearrangement joins TRBV18 to TRBJ2-7; 7 positions match TRBD1. J gave up 2 bases and V 4 bases, and 5 bases lay outside the gene matches. From germline, CDR1 is KGHSH and CDR2 LQKENI. There are 14 residues in the CDR3.

The genes are TRBV28 and TRBJ2-3; D uncertain. The germline V gene encodes CDR1 MDHEN and CDR2 SYDVKM. Trimming took off 3 bases at V and 1 base at J, with 11 bases between the two ends. The CDR3 contains 15 residues. CDR3 bases: TGTGCCAGCAGTTTTCCGACCCTCGGCACAGATACGCAGTATTTT. Its protein product is CASSFPTLGTDTQYF.

The V and J genes are TRBV29-1 and TRBJ2-7, with 11 bases lining up with TRBD2. CDR3 length: 14 amino acids. Germline V gene sequence: CDR1 SQVTM, CDR2 ANQGSEA. V was pared by 6 bases and J by 4 bases, with 8 bases of the junction left unmatched. The CDR3 nucleotides are TGCAGCGTCTCGCCGGGACTAGCGGTTTACGAGCAGTACTTC. The encoded protein is CSVSPGLAVYEQYF.

The chain recombines TRBV2 with TRBJ2-7; D remains unclear. CDR1 and CDR2 (germline): SNHLY, FYNNEI. V was clipped by 3 bases and J by 5 bases, with 5 bases between them. This CDR3 region has 11 residues. CDR3 sequence: CASSDGDEQYF. For the CDR3, the DNA is TGTGCCAGCAGTGATGGGGACGAGCAGTACTTC.

The sample holds one count of this clone. Here the CDR3 reads CASTSFGGTSSYEQYF. CDR3 DNA: TGTGCCAGCACTTCTTTCGGTGGGACGAGCTCCTACGAGCAGTACTTC. This chain joins TRBV7-2 and TRBJ2-7; D possibly matches TRBD1 or TRBD2 (5 bases each). The CDR3 length is 16 residues. The germline V gene has CDR1 SGHTA and CDR2 FQGNSA. Trimming left V 7 bases short and J 0 bases short, with 19 bases between.

This clone was seen more than once but under ten times. CDR3 DNA sequence: TGTGCCAGCAGCGCGAGGAGAGAGACCCAGTACTTC. It codes for CASSARRETQYF. This chain links TRBV11-2 with TRBJ2-5; D gene uncertain. The CDR3 covers 12 residues. Trimming left V 5 bases short and J 4 bases short, with 8 bases between. Germline assignment: CDR1 SGHAT and CDR2 FQNNGV.

The genes are TRBV11-2 and TRBJ2-5; tentatively, D is TRBD1 or TRBD2 (5 bases each). The CDR3 has 17 amino acids. V gave up 5 bases and J gave up 0 bases, with 19 bases separating them. Germline CDR1 reads SGHAT; CDR2 reads FQNNGV. CDR3 region: CASSPLRGRADQETQYF. The DNA of the CDR3 is TGTGCCAGCAGCCCCCTACGGGGCAGAGCGGACCAAGAGACCCAGTACTTC.

The chain is built from TRBV7-2 and TRBJ1-2; 7 positions match TRBD1. With 5 bases clipped from V and 2 bases from J, the junction kept 2 bases outside the gene matches. The CDR3 sequence is 13 residues long. The germline V gene encodes CDR1 SGHTA and CDR2 FQGNSA. For the CDR3, the DNA is TGTGCCAGCAGCGTGGGACAGAACTATGGCTACACCTTC. Translated, it gives CASSVGQNYGYTF.

This clone was seen more than once but under ten times. The chain couples TRBV9 to TRBJ2-1; D not resolved. Germline V CDR1 and CDR2: SGDLS, YYNGEE. There are 16 residues in the CDR3. V was pared by 4 bases and J by 6 bases, with 20 bases between. The chain's CDR3 is CASSPGEWRLSNEQFF. CDR3 bases: TGTGCCAGCAGCCCCGGCGAGTGGCGCCTTAGCAATGAGCAGTTCTTC.

This chain links TRBV12-5 with TRBJ2-1; 10 nucleotides agree with TRBD2. J lost 4 bases, V lost 5 bases, and 5 bases had no gene match. Germline CDR1 LGHNT, CDR2 FRNRAP. The CDR3 is made up of 15 amino acids. The CDR3 loop reads CASGTGTSVYNEQFF. CDR3 DNA: TGTGCTAGTGGTACTGGGACTAGCGTGTACAATGAGCAGTTCTTC. Variable domain in full (rest from reference TRBV12-5 and TRBJ2-1): DARVTQTPRHKVTEMGQEVTMRCQPILGHNTVFWYRQTMMQGLELLAYFRNRAPLDDSGMPKDRFSAEMPDATLATLKIQPSEPRDSAVYFCASGTGTSVYNEQFFGPGTRLTVL.

This clone was seen only a few times. DNA of the CDR3: TGTGCCTGCAACACAGATACGCAGTATTTT. It translates to CACNTDTQYF. The chain employs TRBV30 and TRBJ2-3; unclear D gene. The CDR3 has 10 amino acids. The germline V and J ends were trimmed by 6 bases and 2 bases, with 3 bases remaining between them. The germline CDR1 and CDR2 sequences are GTSNPN and SVGIG (reference sequence).

The chain links TRBV30 to TRBJ1-2; 8 bases line up with TRBD1. The CDR3 loop spans 13 amino acids. V gave up 3 bases and J gave up 8 bases; unmatched junction bases: 8. Germline lookup yields CDR1 GTSNPN and CDR2 SVGIG (reference sequence). The CDR3 sequence: CAWRETGAQGYTF. The CDR3 nucleotides are TGTGCCTGGAGGGAGACAGGGGCGCAGGGCTACACCTTC.

The rearrangement joins TRBV25-1 to TRBJ1-2, with D maybe TRBD1 (5 bases). CDR1 is MGHDK, CDR2 SYGVNS, per germline. The CDR3 extends over 15 amino acids. V lost 2 bases to trimming and J lost 7 bases, with 17 bases between them. The CDR3 region is CASSEARGFVGGYTF. CDR3 coding DNA: TGTGCCAGCAGTGAAGCGAGGGGATTCGTAGGTGGCTACACCTTC.

This clone was seen a few times. V gene TRBV9 combines with J gene TRBJ1-1; D not certain. Germline V gene lookup returns CDR1 SGDLS and CDR2 YYNGEE. CDR3 length: 14 residues. V dropped 0 bases and J dropped 2 bases, with 8 bases sitting between them. As DNA, the CDR3 is TGTGCCAGCAGCGTAGGCAGCACCAACACTGAAGCTTTCTTT. Its protein is CASSVGSTNTEAFF.

The CDR3 bases are TGTGCCTGGAGTAAGTCGACAGGGGTCTACGAGCAGTACTTC. It specifies CAWSKSTGVYEQYF. This sequence joins TRBV30 and TRBJ2-7; 8 nucleotides agree with TRBD1. The trim removed 2 bases at V and 3 bases at J, leaving 6 bases unmatched. This CDR3 has 14 residues. Germline assignment: CDR1 GTSNPN and CDR2 SVGIG (reference sequence).

This chain uses TRBV10-3 with TRBJ2-3; 8 bases are shared with TRBD2. Germline CDR1 and CDR2: ENHRY and SYGVKD. V trimming: 10 bases; J trimming: 0 bases; junction bases outside the gene matches: 3. The CDR3 has 13 amino acids. CDR3 DNA sequence: TGTGCCACCGCGGGGGGAAGCACAGATACGCAGTATTTT. This sequence encodes CATAGGSTDTQYF.

The rearrangement joins TRBV10-3 to TRBJ2-2; D remains unclear. This CDR3 comprises 14 residues. V lost 2 bases to trimming and J lost 6 bases, with 10 bases between them. Germline values: CDR1 ENHRY, CDR2 SYGVKD. The CDR3 region has the DNA TGTGCCATCAGTGAGCCCAGCTGGGCCGGGGAGCTGTTTTTT. The encoded protein is CAISEPSWAGELFF.

The gene calls are TRBV27 and TRBJ2-7, with 7 nucleotides matching TRBD1. The V gene's germline CDR1 is MNHEY and CDR2 SMNVEV (reference sequence). The CDR3 consists of 15 residues. V dropped 5 bases and J dropped 4; count of bases not matched to a gene: 11. CDR3 residues: CASSQEQGMRYEQYF. CDR3 DNA: TGTGCCAGCAGTCAAGAACAGGGGATGAGATACGAGCAGTACTTC.

The chain employs TRBV9 and TRBJ2-3, with 7 bases matching TRBD2. Germline V gene lookup returns CDR1 SGDLS and CDR2 YYNGEE. The CDR3 runs 15 residues. V lost 0 bases and J lost 2; bases outside the gene matches: 3. CDR3 nucleotides: TGTGCCAGCAGCGTAGGAAGCGGGGACACAGATACGCAGTATTTT. Translated: CASSVGSGDTDTQYF.

This clone has only a few counts. The chain is built from TRBV29-1 and TRBJ2-7; a possible D gene is TRBD2 (5 bases). The germline gives CDR1 SQVTM, CDR2 ANQGSEA. The length of the CDR3 is 13 residues. The ends were cut back, 6 bases at V and 2 bases at J, with 14 bases in the middle. CDR3: CSVTGIAAYEQYF. The CDR3 DNA reads as TGCAGCGTCACCGGGATAGCAGCCTACGAGCAGTACTTC.